One and the same sample provided the 20 T cell receptor beta chains below, sequenced in a study of blood T cell repertoires in COVID-19. The protocol was immunoSEQ multiplex PCR, while the TCRdb copy is restricted to in-frame clones and leaves out a portion. The table records about 250,000 clones, over 75% of them present only once. The sequenced material came from peripheral blood. The receptors here all came from a woman aged 40 to 50 who had recovered from COVID-19.

V usage is TRBV28 and J usage is TRBJ1-2; 11 nucleotides match TRBD1. In germline, CDR1 is MDHEN, CDR2 SYDVKM. This CDR3 is built from 14 residues. The J segment lost 2 bases and the V segment lost 6 bases, leaving 2 bases of the junction unmatched. The CDR3 DNA reads TGTGCCAGCAGGGACAGGGGGCGGAACTATGGCTACACCTTC. Translated, it gives CASRDRGRNYGYTF.

In the case of this clone: Other DNA sequences in this sample translate to the same CDR3. V usage is TRBV19 and J usage is TRBJ2-3, with 8 bases identical to TRBD2. Trimming cost V 3 bases and J 4 bases; bases outside gene matches: 0. The CDR3 runs to 13 residues. The germline CDR1 and CDR2 sequences are LNHDA and SQIVND (reference sequence). CDR3 loop: CASSIGGADTQYF. The CDR3 coding sequence is TGTGCCAGTAGTATCGGGGGGGCAGATACGCAGTATTTT.

The rearrangement uses TRBV6-2 or TRBV6-3 and TRBJ2-7; 12 bases are shared with TRBD1. The length of the CDR3 is 14 residues. Germline V gives CDR1 MNHEY, CDR2 SVGEGT. With V trimmed by 6 bases and J by 7 bases, 7 bases remained unmatched. The CDR3 bases are TGTGCCAGCAGCGGGACAGGGGGCGCGAGGGAGCAGTACTTC. Translated, it gives CASSGTGGAREQYF.

This chain joins TRBV28 and TRBJ2-7; 8 nucleotides line up with TRBD1. The CDR3 loop spans 14 amino acids. CDR1 MDHEN and CDR2 SYDVKM come from the germline V gene. The trim removed 5 bases at V and 2 bases at J, leaving 5 bases unmatched. CDR3 bases: TGTGCCAGCAGTCCAGGGGGCGCGGCCTACGAGCAGTACTTC. Its translation is CASSPGGAAYEQYF.

The J gene is TRBJ2-2, the V gene TRBV7-2, with D perhaps TRBD1 (5 bases). The CDR3 is made up of 16 amino acids. CDR1 is SGHTA, CDR2 FQGNSA, per germline. Trimming pared 2 bases from V and 7 bases from J, leaving 17 bases between. The CDR3 nucleotides are TGTGCCAGCAGCTTATCCGGCAGGGCTATACGCGGGGAGCTGTTTTTT. Translated, it gives CASSLSGRAIRGELFF.

This chain joins TRBV19 and TRBJ2-5, with unresolved D. The CDR3 consists of 13 residues. V lost 4 bases and J 5 bases, leaving 11 bases between the germline ends. Germline lookup yields CDR1 LNHDA and CDR2 SQIVND (reference sequence). The CDR3 DNA follows: TGTGCCAGTAGTAGCTGGCTGTTGGAGACCCAGTACTTC. Translated: CASSSWLLETQYF.

To note about this clone: This sample also contains other DNA sequences that code for the same CDR3. The chain is built from TRBV12-3 or TRBV12-4 and TRBJ1-2; 7 bases agree with TRBD1. The CDR3 runs 12 residues. V trimming: 6 bases; J trimming: 5 bases; junction bases outside the gene matches: 3. CDR3 protein: CASRTGEYGYTF. CDR3 coding DNA: TGTGCCAGCAGAACAGGGGAGTATGGCTACACCTTC.

The chain combines TRBV11-3 with TRBJ2-3; 16 bases are a match to TRBD2. The CDR3 spans 17 residues. V trimming: 5 bases; J trimming: 3 bases; junction bases outside the gene matches: 5. The germline gives CDR1 SGHNT, CDR2 YENEEA. CDR3 coding DNA: TGTGCCAGCAGCCGCGGGACTAGCGGGGGGGCAACAGATACGCAGTATTTT. Residues: CASSRGTSGGATDTQYF.

This sequence joins TRBV19 and TRBJ2-1, with 8 positions matching TRBD2. The CDR3 consists of 14 residues. V was clipped by 1 base and J by 7 bases; unmatched bases: 3. Germline CDR1 is LNHDA and CDR2 is SQIVND (reference sequence). The DNA for the CDR3 is TGTGCCAGTAGTATAGGGGCTAGCGGGAATGAGCAGTTCTTC. This sequence encodes CASSIGASGNEQFF.

The chain is built from TRBV3-1 (or the pseudogene TRBV3-2) and TRBJ2-5, with TRBD1 identical over 9 bases. CDR3 size: 15 residues. The trim removed 7 bases at V and 4 bases at J, leaving 10 bases unmatched. Germline assignment: CDR1 LGHDT and CDR2 YNNKEL (reference sequence). CDR3 in DNA: TGTGCCAGCACCCACCGGGACAGGGTGCGAGAGACCCAGTACTTC. Translation gives CASTHRDRVRETQYF.

This sequence joins TRBV4-1 and TRBJ2-5, with D perhaps matching TRBD1 (7 bases). Germline V gives CDR1 MGHRA, CDR2 YSYEKL. The CDR3 length is 17 residues. The V and J ends lost 0 bases and 4 bases respectively, with 18 bases between them. The CDR3 region is CASSQDRTAGGRETQYF. CDR3 DNA sequence: TGCGCCAGCAGCCAAGATCGTACTGCAGGGGGGAGAGAGACCCAGTACTTC.

This rearrangement joins TRBV19 to TRBJ1-4; 9 bases are a match to TRBD1. CDR1 is LNHDA, CDR2 SQIVND, per germline (reference sequence). This CDR3 is built from 15 residues. V lost 5 bases to trimming and J lost 5 bases; unmatched junction nucleotides: 6. The CDR3 loop is CASSFTGTGNEKLFF. The DNA for the CDR3 is TGTGCCAGTAGTTTTACCGGGACAGGGAATGAAAAACTGTTTTTT.

This rearrangement joins TRBV18 to TRBJ1-1; no clear D gene. The V and J ends lost 0 bases and 0 bases respectively, with 8 bases between them. This CDR3 is built from 15 residues. Germline CDR1 and CDR2: KGHSH and LQKENI. In DNA form, the CDR3 reads TGTGCCAGCTCACCACCTAACAGCATGAACACTGAAGCTTTCTTT. Encoded protein: CASSPPNSMNTEAFF.

The V and J genes are TRBV6-1 and TRBJ2-7; 7 bases are a match to TRBD1. The V gene's germline CDR1 is MNHNS and CDR2 SASEGT. The CDR3 extends over 14 amino acids. After removal of 1 base from V and 1 base from J, the junction contained 1 base not matched to a gene. Here the CDR3 DNA reads TGTGCCAGCAGTGAAGTGACAGGGTCCTACGAGCAGTACTTC. Amino acid sequence: CASSEVTGSYEQYF.

The J gene is TRBJ2-7, the V gene TRBV30, with TRBD2 identical over 13 bases. The CDR3 runs 14 residues. The J segment lost 3 bases and the V segment lost 1 base, leaving 0 bases of the junction unmatched. The V gene's germline CDR1 is GTSNPN and CDR2 SVGIG (reference sequence). CDR3 region: CAWSGLAGGYEQYF. In DNA, the CDR3 is TGTGCCTGGAGTGGACTAGCGGGAGGCTACGAGCAGTACTTC.

This sequence joins TRBV19 and TRBJ2-2; D not certain. This CDR3 has 15 amino acids. CDR1 LNHDA and CDR2 SQIVND come from the germline V gene (reference sequence). V lost 3 bases and J 4 bases, leaving 12 bases between the germline ends. The CDR3 DNA sequence: TGTGCCAGTAGTATTTTCGAAACAGCCACCGGGGAGCTGTTTTTT. Translation: CASSIFETATGELFF.

This chain links TRBV2 with TRBJ2-5; weak D call: TRBD2 (5 bases). The CDR3 sequence is 15 residues long. The germline V and J ends were trimmed by 6 bases and 6 bases, with 20 bases remaining between them. Germline V gene data show CDR1 as SNHLY and CDR2 as FYNNEI. The CDR3 nucleotides are TGTGCCAGCAGCTCGTCGCAGTCGGGGAGACAGACCCAGTACTTC. Translation gives CASSSSQSGRQTQYF. Filled out from reference TRBV2 and TRBJ2-5, the complete variable domain reads EPEVTQTPSHQVTQMGQEVILRCVPISNHLYFYWYRQILGQKVEFLVSFYNNEISEKSEIFDDQFSVERPDGSNFTLKIRSTKLEDSAMYFCASSSSQSGRQTQYFGPGTRLLVL.

The rearrangement joins TRBV29-1 to TRBJ2-7, with 7 nucleotides matching TRBD1. The CDR3 totals 14 residues. V was clipped by 7 bases and J by 0 bases; unmatched bases: 9. Germline assignment: CDR1 SQVTM and CDR2 ANQGSEA. This CDR3 reads CSGKTGANSYEQYF. The CDR3 region has the DNA TGCAGCGGTAAAACAGGGGCCAACTCCTACGAGCAGTACTTC.

On this clone itself: This specimen includes other DNA sequences encoding the same CDR3. This chain links TRBV5-1 with TRBJ2-3, with 7 nucleotides matching TRBD1. The trim removed 2 bases at V and 2 bases at J, leaving 5 bases unmatched. This CDR3 comprises 15 residues. Germline CDR1 SGHRS, CDR2 YFSETQ. DNA of the CDR3: TGCGCCAGCAGCTTAAGAGGGGGCTCCACAGATACGCAGTATTTT. This codes for CASSLRGGSTDTQYF.

V usage is TRBV3-1 (or the pseudogene TRBV3-2) and J usage is TRBJ2-7, with TRBD1 identical over 10 bases. The junction had 3 bases not matched to a gene; V was cut back by 2 bases and J by 2 bases. Germline V gives CDR1 LGHDT, CDR2 YNNKEL (reference sequence). CDR3 length: 15 residues. The CDR3 loop reads CASSQTGTGAYEQYF. CDR3 nucleotides: TGTGCCAGCAGCCAAACCGGGACAGGGGCCTACGAGCAGTACTTC.